The 24 T cell receptor beta chains below were found in one sample sequenced in a study of identical twins. MiXCR, applied by TCRdb to the 5' RACE reads, yields one record per CDR3 protein. Of some 790,000 distinct CDR3 sequences in the sample, 18% were seen once. The sample was also reused in another study, on T cells expressing NK-cell markers.

Sequences were obtained from PBMCs. The source is a woman aged 18-35 years in good health.

The V and J genes are TRBV4-2 and TRBJ2-3; 9 positions match TRBD2. V gave up 5 bases and J gave up 7 bases; unmatched junction bases: 16. Germline V CDR1 and CDR2: LGHNA, YNFKEQ. The CDR3 extends over 17 amino acids. Here the CDR3 reads CASSSQGGSSGAYTQYF. The CDR3 DNA follows: TGTGCCAGCAGCTCCCAAGGAGGGTCTAGCGGGGCTTATACGCAGTATTTT.

This clonotype has ten or more counts. V and J are TRBV5-6 and TRBJ1-1; possible D gene TRBD1, 5 bases. This CDR3 has 15 residues. Germline values: CDR1 SGHDT, CDR2 YYEEEE. V was trimmed by 0 bases and J by 0 bases, leaving 9 bases between them. CDR3 DNA sequence: TGTGCCAGCAGCTTGGAGGGACGGATGAACACTGAAGCTTTCTTT. Protein product: CASSLEGRMNTEAFF. Using reference TRBV5-6 and TRBJ1-1 for the parts outside the CDR3, the full variable domain is DAGVTQSPTHLIKTRGQQVTLRCSPKSGHDTVSWYQQALGQGPQFIFQYYEEEERQRGNFPDRFSGHQFPNYSSELNVNALLLGDSALYLCASSLEGRMNTEAFFGQGTRLTVV.

The V gene is TRBV18, the J gene TRBJ1-1; possible D gene TRBD1, 6 bases. CDR3 length: 14 residues. Germline-derived CDR1 and CDR2 are KGHSH and LQKENI. V lost 0 bases, J lost 3 bases, and 8 bases lay in between. The DNA of the CDR3 is TGTGCCAGCTCACCACCGGGGGCGCACACTGAAGCTTTCTTT. Translation gives CASSPPGAHTEAFF.

This clonotype showed up many times. V is TRBV7-2 and J is TRBJ1-6, with 8 nucleotides matching TRBD1. CDR3 length equals 15 residues. CDR1 is SGHTA and CDR2 is FQGNSA in the germline V gene. V lost 1 base, J lost 8 bases, and 4 bases stayed unmatched. CDR3: CASSLEGTGYSPLHF. CDR3 nucleotides: TGTGCCAGCAGCTTAGAGGGGACAGGATATTCACCCCTCCACTTT.

CDR3 protein: CAWSIGPGANVLTF. Written as DNA, the CDR3 is TGTGCCTGGAGTATCGGGCCCGGGGCCAACGTCCTGACTTTC. V and J are TRBV30 and TRBJ2-6; unclear D gene. This CDR3 is built from 14 residues. V dropped 2 bases and J dropped 4 bases, with 9 bases sitting between them. Germline V lookup: CDR1 GTSNPN, CDR2 SVGIG (reference sequence).

This clonotype was picked up a small number of times. This sequence joins TRBV7-9 and TRBJ2-2, with no clear D. V was pared by 7 bases and J by 7 bases, with 13 bases between. The CDR3 has 13 residues. In germline, CDR1 is SEHNR, CDR2 FQNEAQ (reference sequence). DNA for the CDR3: TGTGCCAGCACCGCAGTTACGCGCGGGGAGCTGTTTTTT. As protein: CASTAVTRGELFF.

Relative to its sample, this clonotype is medium-sized. The chain joins TRBV20-1 to TRBJ1-1; 7 bases fit TRBD1. With 5 bases clipped from V and 1 base from J, the junction kept 7 bases outside the gene matches. CDR3 size: 14 residues. Germline V gives CDR1 DFQATT, CDR2 SNEGSKA (reference sequence). The CDR3 spells CSAQGQRGNTEAFF. The DNA of the CDR3 is TGCAGTGCTCAGGGACAGAGAGGGAACACTGAAGCTTTCTTT.

V is TRBV20-1 and J is TRBJ2-5, with a tentative D call TRBD2 (5 bases). Germline loops: CDR1 DFQATT, CDR2 SNEGSKA (reference sequence). V was shortened by 0 bases and J by 0 bases, with 11 bases between the two germline ends. CDR3 length: 15 residues. The CDR3 loop is CSARDLGVYQETQYF. The CDR3 DNA follows: TGCAGTGCTAGAGATCTCGGGGTCTACCAAGAGACCCAGTACTTC.

The chain recombines TRBV20-1 with TRBJ1-1, with D uncertain. The CDR3 sequence is 15 residues long. Germline V CDR1 and CDR2: DFQATT, SNEGSKA (reference sequence). The V end was cut by 3 bases, the J end by 4 bases, with 18 bases between. CDR3 protein: CSARGASSLRTEAFF. In nucleotides, the CDR3 is TGCAGTGCTAGGGGAGCATCTTCCCTACGCACTGAAGCTTTCTTT.

In this sample, this clonotype turned up a few times. The CDR3 DNA reads TGTGCCAGCAGCGCACCGAACACCGGGGAGCTGTTTTTT. This gives the protein CASSAPNTGELFF. This chain connects TRBV7-2 to TRBJ2-2, with D hard to call. The CDR3 consists of 13 residues. Trimming shortened V by 5 bases and J by 0 bases, and 4 bases separated the two germline ends. Germline V lookup: CDR1 SGHTA, CDR2 FQGNSA.

This clonotype was counted at least ten times. The chain couples TRBV12-3 or TRBV12-4 to TRBJ2-2, with TRBD2 matching 10 bases. V was clipped by 2 bases and J by 4 bases; unmatched bases: 4. This CDR3 region has 16 residues. The CDR3 sequence is CASSLYSGGATGELFF. In nucleotides, the CDR3 is TGTGCCAGCAGTTTATACAGCGGGGGGGCCACCGGGGAGCTGTTTTTT.

The gene calls are TRBV12-3 or TRBV12-4 and TRBJ2-2; possibly TRBD2 for D (6 bases). Trimming took 1 base from V and 2 from J, leaving 11 bases between them. CDR3 length: 16 amino acids. CDR3: CASSLGGRRNTGELFF. CDR3 DNA sequence: TGTGCCAGCAGTTTAGGGGGGAGGAGAAACACCGGGGAGCTGTTTTTT.

The table lists this clonotype with a few counts. The V call is TRBV29-1, the J call TRBJ2-7; D is unresolved. This CDR3 is built from 9 residues. V lost 8 bases and J lost 5, with 7 bases in between. Germline V gene lookup returns CDR1 SQVTM and CDR2 ANQGSEA. The CDR3 DNA reads TGCAGCCACCCCAACGAGCAGTACTTC. This codes for CSHPNEQYF.

The rearrangement uses TRBV20-1 and TRBJ2-7; TRBD2 aligns across 10 bases. CDR1 and CDR2 from the germline V gene are DFQATT and SNEGSKA (reference sequence). The CDR3 extends over 20 amino acids. With 1 base clipped from V and 0 bases from J, the junction kept 18 bases outside the gene matches. This chain's CDR3 is CSARAPPRTSGAPLSYEQYF. The CDR3 region has the DNA TGCAGTGCTAGAGCCCCCCCTCGGACTAGCGGAGCTCCCCTCTCCTACGAGCAGTACTTC.

V gene TRBV2 combines with J gene TRBJ2-1; no firm D call. V was cut by 5 bases and J by 0 bases, with 8 bases left in between. This CDR3 contains 14 residues. CDR1 and CDR2 (germline): SNHLY, FYNNEI. CDR3: CASSLKISYNEQFF. The CDR3 DNA sequence: TGTGCCAGCAGTCTGAAAATCTCCTACAATGAGCAGTTCTTC.

This sequence joins TRBV12-3 or TRBV12-4 and TRBJ1-1; 8 nucleotides agree with TRBD1. The CDR3 runs 14 residues. With 6 bases clipped from V and 4 bases from J, the junction kept 7 bases outside the gene matches. CDR3 bases: TGTGCCAGCAGGCGGACAGGGACGGGCACTGAAGCTTTCTTT. Amino acids: CASRRTGTGTEAFF.

This chain uses TRBV20-1 with TRBJ2-3, with 10 bases identical to TRBD2. This CDR3 region has 16 residues. Germline values: CDR1 DFQATT, CDR2 SNEGSKA (reference sequence). The V gene end was trimmed by 6 bases and the J gene end by 0 bases; junction bases not matched to a gene: 9. In DNA form, the CDR3 reads TGCAGTGCGGGACGGGTAGCGGGGGGAAGCACAGATACGCAGTATTTT. This translates into CSAGRVAGGSTDTQYF.

The CDR3 spells CASSYSADLPYEQYF. CDR3 nucleotide sequence: TGTGCCAGCAGTTACTCGGCGGACCTACCCTACGAGCAGTACTTC. This chain connects TRBV6-2 or TRBV6-3 to TRBJ2-7; no clear D. The length of the CDR3 is 15 residues. Between the trimmed V and J ends, which lost 0 bases and 2 bases, there was a span of 11 bases. Germline CDR1 reads MNHEY; CDR2 reads SVGEGT.

This clonotype showed up just a few times. The chain couples TRBV5-8 to TRBJ2-7, with no clear D. V shed 6 bases and J shed 4 bases, with 17 bases lying between them. Germline loops: CDR1 SGHTS, CDR2 YDEGEE. This CDR3 has 14 residues. For the CDR3, the DNA is TGTGCCAGCACCACCGTCGGGCCTAATTACGAGCAGTACTTC. It yields the protein CASTTVGPNYEQYF.

This clonotype was detected a few times. The chain joins TRBV5-5 to TRBJ2-1; 7 bases match TRBD2. CDR1 and CDR2 from the germline V gene are SGHKS and YYEKEE (reference sequence). V gave up 4 bases and J gave up 5 bases; unmatched junction bases: 12. The length of the CDR3 is 16 residues. The CDR3 is CASSPVGGRANNEQFF. CDR3 nucleotide sequence: TGTGCCAGCAGCCCAGTCGGCGGGAGAGCTAACAATGAGCAGTTCTTC.

This clonotype has a handful of counts. This chain's CDR3 is CSVERDREETQYF. The CDR3 DNA sequence: TGCAGCGTTGAGCGGGACAGGGAAGAGACCCAGTACTTC. V gene TRBV29-1 combines with J gene TRBJ2-5, with 9 bases lining up with TRBD1. The germline V gene has CDR1 SQVTM and CDR2 ANQGSEA. The CDR3 contains 13 residues. After removal of 3 bases from V and 3 bases from J, the junction contained 2 bases not matched to a gene.

V is TRBV12-3 or TRBV12-4 and J is TRBJ1-5, with a weak D call TRBD1 (5 bases). Trimming stripped 3 bases from V and 1 base from J, with 10 bases between. The CDR3 has 15 residues. CDR3 loop: CASSFGRASNQPQHF. The CDR3 nucleotides are TGTGCCAGCAGTTTTGGCAGGGCCAGCAATCAGCCCCAGCATTTT.

The rearrangement links TRBV19 to TRBJ2-1; 10 bases agree with TRBD1. The trim removed 0 bases at V and 8 bases at J, leaving 13 bases unmatched. CDR1 is LNHDA, CDR2 SQIVND, per germline (reference sequence). The CDR3 runs to 18 residues. The CDR3 is CASSIDAGQGHYRDEQFF. The CDR3 DNA sequence: TGTGCCAGTAGTATAGATGCGGGACAGGGGCACTATAGGGATGAGCAGTTCTTC.

The V gene is TRBV12-3 or TRBV12-4, the J gene TRBJ2-1; 9 nucleotides align to TRBD2. V shed 1 base, J shed 8 bases, and the junction held 9 bases outside the gene matches. The CDR3 is made up of 16 amino acids. The CDR3 here is CASSLGGGRAHDEQFF. CDR3 nucleotide sequence: TGTGCCAGCAGTTTAGGAGGCGGGAGGGCCCATGATGAGCAGTTCTTC.